Listed below are T cell receptor beta chains from one sample, sequenced in a study of blood T cell repertoires in COVID-19. Libraries were prepared by immunoSEQ multiplex PCR; TCRdb keeps only in-frame clonotypes and omits some of them. The repertoire includes over 200,000 clones, about nine tenths of them detected once, and 2.2% sits in the top ten. Sample: peripheral blood. The source is a man aged 30 to 39 who had recovered from COVID-19. CDR3s leave out the opening cysteine and the closing phenylalanine or tryptophan. Each record gives: V gene, CDR3 protein.

V gene: TRBV24-1
CDR3 protein: ATSDTLGGPTEAF

V gene: TRBV7-2
CDR3 protein: ASSLPHSGRPTDTQY

V gene: TRBV5-4
CDR3 protein: ASSLGLAGVYEQY

V gene: TRBV5-4
CDR3 protein: ASSLGTGSYGYT

V gene: TRBV2
CDR3 protein: ASTLGVYEQY

V gene: TRBV24-1
CDR3 protein: ATSDPLAGRGTEAF

V gene: TRBV5-1
CDR3 protein: ASSYRTGHEQY

V gene: TRBV6-5
CDR3 protein: ASSNGQSLYGYT

V gene: TRBV2
CDR3 protein: ASKEGSVEAF

V gene: TRBV7-8
CDR3 protein: ASSLRGLSRENGYT